This T cell receptor (beta chain) was sequenced in a study of CD8 T cells in ankylosing spondylitis. This clonotype was seen a few times. Its specificity is unknown. Findings and caveats of the study: From matched ankylosing spondylitis synovial fluid, disease-linked clones were reportedly recovered at significantly enriched levels. Earlier work had already found some motif variants in reactive arthritis synovial fluid and blood. There was a TCR beta motif, made of eight highly homologous variants, that appeared characteristic of ankylosing spondylitis blood. With a CD8+ phenotype, disease-linked clones were relatively rare in peripheral blood.

Making the TCR beta libraries involved quantitative 5'-RACE with molecular barcodes. TCRdb passed the 5' RACE reads through MiXCR, listing each CDR3 protein once. The repertoire has about 800,000 distinct CDR3 sequences, 10% to 15% of them found once; the top ten carry about 0.5%. This TCR was sampled from a male donor with ankylosing spondylitis. Sequenced input: blood, either unsorted or a sorted T cell fraction (not recorded which).

CDR3 DNA: TGCGCCAGCAGCTCCCAAAATTGGCGGGAGTCCTACGAGCAGTACTTC. It translates to CASSSQNWRESYEQYF. The chain recombines TRBV5-1 with TRBJ2-7; the match to TRBD2 covers 7 bases. CDR1 is SGHRS and CDR2 is YFSETQ in the germline V gene. V lost 3 bases to trimming and J lost 1 base; unmatched junction nucleotides: 10. The CDR3 has 16 residues.